The T cell receptor beta chain described here comes from a study of vaccination and CD4 T cells after COVID-19. Findings and limits, study-wide: The great majority, 304 of 307 vaccine-specific clones, proved spike mono-reactive in convalescent patients.

Researchers used the Oncomine TCR Beta short-read assay to sequence DNA from cultured CD4+ T cells. TCRdb called the PCR reads again in MiXCR, with one record for every CDR3 protein. The data hold roughly 15,000 distinct CDR3 sequences, with 48% observed a single time. This sample's treatment: approximately 11-day PBMC culture with coronavirus spike peptide pools or control peptides (ViraFEST assay). CDR1 and CDR2 (germline): SEHNR, FQNEAQ (reference sequence). With 4 bases removed from V and 1 base from J, the gap between germline ends came to 19 bases. The CDR3 extends over 17 amino acids. Turning to this clonotype: The antigen is undetermined.

The chain is built from TRBV7-9 and TRBJ1-1; D may be TRBD1 (5 bases). Specimen: CD4+ T cells from blood, cultured in vitro. This sequence originates from a human donor who had recovered from COVID-19. DNA for the CDR3: TGTGCCAGCAGCTCCCGGGCGACAGTGGGGGGGAACACTGAAGCTTTCTTT. It yields the protein CASSSRATVGGNTEAFF.